This TCR beta chain was documented in a study of CD8 T cells in Susac syndrome. General study results and limits: In its TCR sequencing and HLA analysis, the study acknowledged that the number of individuals was relatively small.

The ends were cut back, 7 bases at V and 5 bases at J, with 14 bases in the middle. CDR1 is LNHDA, CDR2 SQIVND, per germline (reference sequence). The length of the CDR3 is 14 residues. Roughly 0.45 to 1 ug RNA was reverse transcribed with random hexamers. TCR beta CDR3 was amplified by immunoSEQ multiplex PCR. This amplification extended across 54 Vbeta and 13 Jbeta segments. TCRdb processed the immunoSEQ multiplex PCR reads anew with MiXCR; each CDR3 protein has one entry. The sample shows some 210,000 distinct CDR3 sequences, about 95% of them seen only once. On this clonotype: Its antigen is unidentified.

Negative isolation was used for CD8+ and CD4+ T cells and FACS enrichment for TEMRA cells. Sequencing input: CD4+ T cells from PBMCs. The clonotype was recovered from a human donor with Susac syndrome. J is TRBJ1-4 and V is TRBV19; D gene ambiguous. The DNA for the CDR3 is TGTGCCAGTACCTTTTCCGGGAAGAATGAAAAACTGTTTTTT. Amino acid sequence: CASTFSGKNEKLFF.